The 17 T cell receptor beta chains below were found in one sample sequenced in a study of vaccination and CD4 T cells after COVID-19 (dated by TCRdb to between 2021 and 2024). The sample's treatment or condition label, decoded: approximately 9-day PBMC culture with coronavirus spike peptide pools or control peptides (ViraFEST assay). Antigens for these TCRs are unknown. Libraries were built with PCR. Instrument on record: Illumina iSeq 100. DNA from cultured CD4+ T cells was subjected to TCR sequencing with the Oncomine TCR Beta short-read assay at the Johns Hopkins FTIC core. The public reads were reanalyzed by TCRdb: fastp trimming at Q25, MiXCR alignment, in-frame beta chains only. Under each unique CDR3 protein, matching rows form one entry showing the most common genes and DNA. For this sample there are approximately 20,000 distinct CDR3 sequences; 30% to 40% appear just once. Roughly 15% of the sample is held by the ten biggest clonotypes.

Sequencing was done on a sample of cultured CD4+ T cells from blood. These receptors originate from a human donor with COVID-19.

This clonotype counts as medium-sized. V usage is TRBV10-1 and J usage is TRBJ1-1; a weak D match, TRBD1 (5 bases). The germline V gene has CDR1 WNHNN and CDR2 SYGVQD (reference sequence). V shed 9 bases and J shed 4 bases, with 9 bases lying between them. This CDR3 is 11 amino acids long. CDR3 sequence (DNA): TGCGCCAGTTCTAGGGGCACTGAAGCTTTCTTT. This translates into CASSRGTEAFF.

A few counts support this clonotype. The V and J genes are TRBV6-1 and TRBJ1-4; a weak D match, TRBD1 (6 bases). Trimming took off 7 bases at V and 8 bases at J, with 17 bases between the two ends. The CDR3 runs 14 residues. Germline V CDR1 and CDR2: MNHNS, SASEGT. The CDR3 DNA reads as TGTGCCAGCACCCCAGCCAGGGGTACGGAAAAACTGTTTTTT. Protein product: CASTPARGTEKLFF.

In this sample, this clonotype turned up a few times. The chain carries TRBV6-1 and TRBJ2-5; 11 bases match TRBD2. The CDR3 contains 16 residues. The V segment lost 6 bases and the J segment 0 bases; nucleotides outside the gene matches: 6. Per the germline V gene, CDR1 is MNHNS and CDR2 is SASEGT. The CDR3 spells CASRRLAGGNQETQYF. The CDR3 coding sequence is TGTGCCAGCAGGAGGCTAGCGGGGGGAAACCAAGAGACCCAGTACTTC.

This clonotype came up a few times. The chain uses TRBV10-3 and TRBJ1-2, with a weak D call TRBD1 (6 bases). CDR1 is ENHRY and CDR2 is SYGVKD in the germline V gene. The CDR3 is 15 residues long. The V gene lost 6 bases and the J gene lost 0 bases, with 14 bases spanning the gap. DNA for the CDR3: TGTGCCATCAGGGCCGGGACAATCACTAACTATGGCTACACCTTC. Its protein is CAIRAGTITNYGYTF.

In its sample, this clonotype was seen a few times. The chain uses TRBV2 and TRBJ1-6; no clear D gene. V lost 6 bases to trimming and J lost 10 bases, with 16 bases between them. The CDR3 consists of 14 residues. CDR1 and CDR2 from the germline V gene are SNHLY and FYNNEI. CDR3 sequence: CASRREGKKSPLHF. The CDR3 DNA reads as TGTGCCAGCAGGAGGGAGGGCAAGAAATCACCCCTCCACTTT.

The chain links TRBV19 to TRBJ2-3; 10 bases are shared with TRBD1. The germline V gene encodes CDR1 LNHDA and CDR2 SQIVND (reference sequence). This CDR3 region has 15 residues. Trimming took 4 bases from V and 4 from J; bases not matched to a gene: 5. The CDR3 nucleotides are TGTGCCAGTAGTACTGGGACAGGGGACCCAGATACGCAGTATTTT. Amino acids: CASSTGTGDPDTQYF.

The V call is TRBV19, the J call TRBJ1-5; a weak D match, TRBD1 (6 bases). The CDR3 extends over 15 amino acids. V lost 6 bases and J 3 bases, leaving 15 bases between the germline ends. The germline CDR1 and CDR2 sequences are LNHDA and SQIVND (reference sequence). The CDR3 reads CASRKDRSDNQPQHF. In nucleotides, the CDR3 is TGTGCCAGTAGGAAAGACAGGAGCGACAATCAGCCCCAGCATTTT.

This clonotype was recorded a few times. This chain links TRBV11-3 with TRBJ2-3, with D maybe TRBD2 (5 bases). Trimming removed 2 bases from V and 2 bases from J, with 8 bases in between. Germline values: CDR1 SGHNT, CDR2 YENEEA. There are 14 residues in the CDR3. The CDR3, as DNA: TGTGCCAGCAGCTTAACGGGATCCACAGATACGCAGTATTTT. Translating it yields CASSLTGSTDTQYF.

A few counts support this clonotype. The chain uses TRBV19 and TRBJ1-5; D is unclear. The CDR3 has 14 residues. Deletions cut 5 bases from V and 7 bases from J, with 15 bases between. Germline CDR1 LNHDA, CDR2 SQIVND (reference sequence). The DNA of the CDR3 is TGTGCCAGTAGTCAGGTCGGGGTCAGCCAGCCCCAGCATTTT. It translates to CASSQVGVSQPQHF.

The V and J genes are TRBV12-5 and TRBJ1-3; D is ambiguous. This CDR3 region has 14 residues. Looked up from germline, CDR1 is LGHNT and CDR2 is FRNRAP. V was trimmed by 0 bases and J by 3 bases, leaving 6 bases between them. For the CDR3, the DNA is TGTGCTAGTGGTTTGGTAAGGGTTGGAAACACCATATATTTT. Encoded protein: CASGLVRVGNTIYF.

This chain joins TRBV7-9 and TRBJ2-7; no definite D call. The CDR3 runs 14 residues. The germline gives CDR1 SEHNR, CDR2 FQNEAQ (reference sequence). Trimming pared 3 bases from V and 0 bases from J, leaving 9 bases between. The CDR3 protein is CASSFTGPSYEQYF. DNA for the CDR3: TGTGCCAGCAGCTTCACGGGCCCCTCCTACGAGCAGTACTTC.

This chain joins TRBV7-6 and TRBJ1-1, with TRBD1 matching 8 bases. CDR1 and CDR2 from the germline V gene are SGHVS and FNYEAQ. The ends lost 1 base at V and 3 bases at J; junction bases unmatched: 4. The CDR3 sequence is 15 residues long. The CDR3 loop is CASSLGTGWDTEAFF. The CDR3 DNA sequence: TGTGCCAGCAGCTTAGGGACAGGGTGGGACACTGAAGCTTTCTTT. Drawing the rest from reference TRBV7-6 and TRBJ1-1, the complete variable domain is GAGVSQSPRYKVTKRGQDVALRCDPISGHVSLYWYRQALGQGPEFLTYFNYEAQQDKSGLPNDRFSAERPEGSISTLTIQRTEQRDSAMYRCASSLGTGWDTEAFFGQGTRLTVV.

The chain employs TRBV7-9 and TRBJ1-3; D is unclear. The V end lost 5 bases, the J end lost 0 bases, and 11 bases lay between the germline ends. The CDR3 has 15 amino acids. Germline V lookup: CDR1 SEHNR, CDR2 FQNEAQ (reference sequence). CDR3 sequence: CASSNGPSSGNTIYF. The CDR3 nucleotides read TGTGCCAGCAGCAACGGACCGAGCTCTGGAAACACCATATATTTT.

The CDR3 DNA follows: TGTGCCAGCAGTGAGACTAGCGGGGGGGCTGGTGTGCAGTTCTTC. Translating it yields CASSETSGGAGVQFF. The chain recombines TRBV2 with TRBJ2-1; the match to TRBD2 covers 14 bases. This CDR3 is 15 amino acids long. CDR1 SNHLY and CDR2 FYNNEI come from the germline V gene. With 3 bases clipped from V and 12 bases from J, the junction kept 7 bases outside the gene matches.

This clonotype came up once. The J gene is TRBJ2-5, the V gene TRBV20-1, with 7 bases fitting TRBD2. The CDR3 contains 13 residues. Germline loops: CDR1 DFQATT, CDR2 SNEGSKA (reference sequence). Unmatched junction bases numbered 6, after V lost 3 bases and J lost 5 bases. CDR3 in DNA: TGCAGTGCTAGTCCAGCGGGGAACGAGACCCAGTACTTC. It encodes CSASPAGNETQYF.

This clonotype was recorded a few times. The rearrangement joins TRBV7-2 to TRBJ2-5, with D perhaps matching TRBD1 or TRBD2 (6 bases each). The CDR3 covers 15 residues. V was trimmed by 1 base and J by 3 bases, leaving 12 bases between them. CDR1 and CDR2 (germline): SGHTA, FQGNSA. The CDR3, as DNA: TGTGCCAGCAGCTTAGGACCTAGGGGGGAAGAGACCCAGTACTTC. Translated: CASSLGPRGEETQYF.

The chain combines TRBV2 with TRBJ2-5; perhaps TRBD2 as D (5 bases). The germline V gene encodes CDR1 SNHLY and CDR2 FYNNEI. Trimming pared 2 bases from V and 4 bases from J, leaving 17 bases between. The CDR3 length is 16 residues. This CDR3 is CASSETGRRSLETQYF. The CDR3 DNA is TGTGCCAGCAGTGAAACGGGCCGGAGGTCGCTAGAGACCCAGTACTTC.